This TCR beta chain was profiled in a study of blood T cell repertoires in COVID-19. The wider study: There were acute and convalescent COVID-19 samples, and they came from the United States, Italy and Spain. T cells, B-cell-depleted T cells, or PBMCs provided the cDNA or gDNA that served as material.

Per the original methods: Counts of nucleated cells, estimated from reference gene primer amplification, were obtained. Repertoires were generated with immunoSEQ multiplex PCR, while TCRdb's copy carries only in-frame clones and drops some. That table furnishes V, J and clone size, whereas the DNA furnished D and trimming. This sample has 150,000 to 200,000 clones, with roughly 89% found just once. Germline V gene sequence: CDR1 MDHEN, CDR2 SYDVKM. V dropped 8 bases and J dropped 4 bases, with 11 bases sitting between them. This CDR3 comprises 12 residues. Seattle patient enrollment occurred during active infection, with longitudinal follow-up thereafter.

Sequenced: peripheral blood. The TCR comes from a woman in her 70s with COVID-19, enrolled during active disease. V gene TRBV28 combines with J gene TRBJ1-2, with D tentatively TRBD1 (6 bases). The CDR3 DNA follows: TGTGCCAGCTCCGGGACACTCTATGGCTACACCTTC. Translating it yields CASSGTLYGYTF.